Each of the 24 T cell receptor beta chains below was sequenced from the same sample in a study of T-cell memory formation after mild COVID-19 (dated by TCRdb to the early 2020s). The method was 5' RACE. Instrument used: Illumina NovaSeq 6000. TCRdb reprocessed the public reads (quality trimming at Q25 with fastp, clone calling with MiXCR) and kept in-frame beta chains. Under each unique CDR3 protein, matching rows form one entry showing the most common genes and DNA. This sample gives fewer than 350,000 distinct CDR3 sequences in total; roughly 8% of them show up just once. The top ten constitute about 22% of the sample. The sequenced sample consisted of PBMCs or a T cell subset sorted from them (not recorded which). These receptors all come from a man younger than 35 who had mild COVID-19 (a few samples of this study predate the infection). The sample titles of this study are shuffled in the database, so cell type and time point are left out; the donor was told from shared clones.

The chain combines TRBV4-2 with TRBJ2-7; the match to TRBD2 covers 14 bases. The CDR3 length is 17 residues. Trimming at V came to 4 bases and at J to 0 bases, leaving 5 bases not matched to a gene. CDR1 LGHNA and CDR2 YNFKEQ come from the germline V gene. CDR3 residues: CASSLGLAGDLSYEQYF. The CDR3 DNA reads TGTGCCAGCAGCCTGGGACTAGCGGGGGATCTCTCCTACGAGCAGTACTTC.

This clonotype was seen ten or more times. The chain employs TRBV6-1 and TRBJ2-3; 7 bases align to TRBD1. The CDR3 sequence is 14 residues long. CDR1 is MNHNS and CDR2 is SASEGT in the germline V gene. The ends lost 10 bases at V and 3 bases at J; junction bases unmatched: 10. The CDR3 DNA sequence: TGTGCCACCCGGGCGACAGGGTCAACAGATACGCAGTATTTT. It specifies CATRATGSTDTQYF.

The V gene is TRBV5-1, the J gene TRBJ1-1; no definite D call. This CDR3 comprises 16 residues. Trimming stripped 1 base from V and 2 bases from J, with 15 bases between. The V gene's germline CDR1 is SGHRS and CDR2 YFSETQ. Written as DNA, the CDR3 is TGCGCCAGCAGCTTGCCACTCCGAACGGACAACACTGAAGCTTTCTTT. This sequence encodes CASSLPLRTDNTEAFF.

This clonotype came up a few times. The chain uses TRBV7-9 and TRBJ2-7, with TRBD1 matching 11 bases. This CDR3 region has 14 residues. V dropped 4 bases and J dropped 9; count of bases not matched to a gene: 8. The germline V gene encodes CDR1 SEHNR and CDR2 FQNEAQ (reference sequence). CDR3 protein: CASSSRDRGSGQYV. The CDR3 DNA follows: TGTGCCAGCAGCTCGAGGGACAGGGGGAGTGGGCAGTACGTC.

This clonotype was seen more than once but under ten times. The chain joins TRBV3-2 to TRBJ1-5; the D segment call TRBD1 is taken from the table without a DNA check. TRBV3-2 is recorded as a pseudogene. This CDR3 has 22 residues. CDR3 amino acids: CASSQESPRKFPTGNEDQPQHF. For the CDR3, the DNA is TGTGCCAGCAGCCAAGAAAGCCCTCGTAAGTTCCCGACAGGGAATGAGGATCAGCCCCAGCATTTT.

The DNA of the CDR3 is TGTGCCATCAGTGAGTTAGGGACCCCTGGGGAGCAGTACGTC. The encoded protein is CAISELGTPGEQYV. The genes are TRBV10-3 and TRBJ2-7, with D perhaps assigned TRBD1 or TRBD2 (5 bases each). CDR1 is ENHRY and CDR2 is SYGVKD in the germline V gene. This CDR3 has 14 residues. V gave up 1 base and J gave up 7 bases, with 14 bases separating them.

The genes are TRBV5-1 and TRBJ2-2; TRBD2 matches 7 bases. CDR3 length: 15 amino acids. CDR1 SGHRS and CDR2 YFSETQ come from the germline V gene. J was trimmed by 3 bases and V by 5 bases; bases with no gene match: 7. This CDR3 reads CASSFGLVHTGELFF. CDR3 nucleotide sequence: TGCGCCAGCAGTTTTGGACTAGTTCACACCGGGGAGCTGTTTTTT.

This clonotype was observed a few times. CDR3 sequence reads: CASSQDPSGHYGYTF. CDR3 DNA sequence: TGCGCCAGCAGCCAAGATCCGTCAGGACACTATGGCTACACCTTC. The rearrangement links TRBV4-1 to TRBJ1-2; the D is unclear. The CDR3 contains 15 residues. The germline CDR1 and CDR2 sequences are MGHRA and YSYEKL. V was shortened by 0 bases and J by 3 bases, with 11 bases between the two germline ends.

J is TRBJ2-1 and V is TRBV9; TRBD1 matches 9 bases. CDR3 length equals 15 residues. Germline V gives CDR1 SGDLS, CDR2 YYNGEE. The V gene end was trimmed by 2 bases and the J gene end by 8 bases; junction bases not matched to a gene: 8. This CDR3 is CASSVWGQGYDEQFF. The CDR3 DNA sequence: TGTGCCAGCAGCGTGTGGGGACAGGGTTACGATGAGCAGTTCTTC.

The rearrangement links TRBV7-3 to TRBJ2-7, with D perhaps matching TRBD1 (5 bases). Germline V gene lookup returns CDR1 SGHTA and CDR2 FQGTGA. V dropped 1 base and J dropped 3 bases, with 13 bases sitting between them. This CDR3 spans 15 amino acids. CDR3 bases: TGTGCCAGCAGCTTAAGTCGGGCCCAGGGCTACGAGCAGTACTTC. It translates to CASSLSRAQGYEQYF.

The gene calls are TRBV20-1 and TRBJ2-1; D is unclear. Germline-derived CDR1 and CDR2 are DFQATT and SNEGSKA (reference sequence). CDR3 size: 12 residues. The ends were cut back, 1 base at V and 8 bases at J, with 9 bases in the middle. Here the CDR3 reads CSARAALHEQFF. The CDR3 DNA reads TGCAGTGCTAGAGCGGCCCTCCATGAGCAGTTCTTC.

This clonotype was seen a few times. DNA of the CDR3: TGTGCCAGCAGCTTAGAGTCTAGCGGGGGAAACAATGAGCAGTTCTTC. Protein sequence: CASSLESSGGNNEQFF. This rearrangement joins TRBV7-6 to TRBJ2-1; 10 bases are shared with TRBD2. The V segment lost 1 base and the J segment 5 bases; nucleotides outside the gene matches: 5. Germline CDR1 and CDR2: SGHVS and FNYEAQ. The CDR3 extends over 16 amino acids.

This clonotype was counted only a few times. The genes are TRBV5-6 and TRBJ1-1, with D possibly TRBD1 on 6 matching bases. Germline loops: CDR1 SGHDT, CDR2 YYEEEE. The CDR3 loop spans 14 amino acids. V was trimmed by 5 bases and J by 4 bases, leaving 15 bases between them. The DNA for the CDR3 is TGTGCCAGCAGGGTGGCGGGGGCCGGCACTGAAGCTTTCTTT. The encoded protein is CASRVAGAGTEAFF.

The chain joins TRBV15 to TRBJ2-5, with D perhaps TRBD2 (6 bases). The CDR3 runs to 14 residues. V gave up 4 bases and J gave up 1 base, with 10 bases separating them. Germline loops: CDR1 LNHNV, CDR2 YYDKDF (reference sequence). CDR3 region: CATSNGGTQETQYF. CDR3 sequence (DNA): TGTGCCACCAGCAATGGAGGGACCCAAGAGACCCAGTACTTC.

This clonotype was seen ten or more times. The chain combines TRBV20-1 with TRBJ2-7; a possible D gene is TRBD1 (6 bases). V shed 6 bases and J shed 3 bases, with 12 bases lying between them. This CDR3 is 12 amino acids long. Germline assignment: CDR1 DFQATT and CDR2 SNEGSKA (reference sequence). The CDR3: CSAVRDNYEQYF. CDR3 coding DNA: TGCAGTGCAGTACGGGACAACTACGAGCAGTACTTC.

The V call is TRBV10-2, the J call TRBJ2-3; 8 nucleotides line up with TRBD2. Germline lookup yields CDR1 WSHSY and CDR2 SAAADI. Germline trimming cut 5 bases from V and 3 bases from J; bases unmatched to any gene: 7. The CDR3 contains 15 residues. CDR3 in amino acids: CASSPAGALTDTQYF. The DNA for the CDR3 is TGCGCCAGCAGTCCAGCGGGGGCCTTAACAGATACGCAGTATTTT.

The chain combines TRBV2 with TRBJ2-7; D may be TRBD1 or TRBD2 (5 bases each). Per the germline V gene, CDR1 is SNHLY and CDR2 is FYNNEI. V was cut by 7 bases and J by 2 bases, with 12 bases left in between. The CDR3 length is 13 residues. Here the CDR3 DNA reads TGTGCCAGCACCCGGGACGCAACCTACGAGCAGTACGTC. Its protein product is CASTRDATYEQYV.

In this sample, this clonotype turned up a few times. V usage is TRBV7-2 and J usage is TRBJ1-2, with a weak D call TRBD1 (6 bases). The V gene's germline CDR1 is SGHTA and CDR2 FQGNSA. Trimming pared 5 bases from V and 4 bases from J, leaving 14 bases between. CDR3 length: 14 residues. In DNA, the CDR3 is TGTGCCAGCAGCGACCCGGGACACATCTATGGCTACACCTTC. Its protein is CASSDPGHIYGYTF.

This clonotype was seen a few times. The chain combines TRBV7-2 with TRBJ2-4; D possibly corresponds to TRBD2 (6 bases). Germline V CDR1 and CDR2: SGHTA, FQGNSA. V gave up 5 bases and J gave up 2 bases, with 10 bases separating them. There are 14 residues in the CDR3. CDR3: CASSHRDSKNIQYF. DNA of the CDR3: TGTGCCAGCAGCCACCGGGACTCCAAAAACATTCAGTACTTC.

The chain links TRBV12-3 or TRBV12-4 to TRBJ2-3, with D maybe TRBD1 (5 bases). Trimming left V 5 bases short and J 0 bases short, with 9 bases between. CDR3 length: 14 amino acids. CDR3 DNA sequence: TGTGCCAGCAGTCAACAGGTTAGCACAGATACGCAGTATTTT. This gives the protein CASSQQVSTDTQYF.

The DNA for the CDR3 is TGTGCCAGCAGTGGAATGGGGCAAGAGACCCAGTACTTC. Residues: CASSGMGQETQYF. The V call is TRBV28, the J call TRBJ2-5; D gene uncertain. The germline V gene encodes CDR1 MDHEN and CDR2 SYDVKM. This CDR3 spans 13 amino acids. Trimming took 5 bases from V and 2 from J, leaving 9 bases between them.

The chain uses TRBV1 and TRBJ1-3; the table's TRBD1 call for D was not verified on the DNA. TRBV1 is a documented pseudogene. The CDR3 covers 17 residues. The CDR3 nucleotides read TGCACCAGCAGCCCAGGGACAGGGCGGACCTCTGGAAACACCATATATTTT. The encoded protein is CTSSPGTGRTSGNTIYF.

This clonotype occurred many times. The chain has TRBV25-1 and TRBJ2-2; TRBD1 matches 10 bases. The CDR3 is 15 amino acids. The V gene's germline CDR1 is MGHDK and CDR2 SYGVNS. The J segment lost 3 bases and the V segment lost 8 bases, leaving 6 bases of the junction unmatched. The DNA for the CDR3 is TGTGCCAGCGCAGCCGGGACAGGGGACACCGGGGAGCTGTTTTTT. It encodes CASAAGTGDTGELFF.

This rearrangement joins TRBV11-2 to TRBJ2-7; TRBD2 agrees at 8 bases. The germline V gene has CDR1 SGHAT and CDR2 FQNNGV. With V trimmed by 0 bases and J by 3 bases, 4 bases remained unmatched. The CDR3 loop spans 15 amino acids. CDR3 nucleotide sequence: TGTGCCAGCAGCTTAGAGCGGGGGGCCTACTACGAGCAGTACGTC. Translating gives CASSLERGAYYEQYV.